The 25 T cell receptor beta chains below were found in one sample sequenced in a study of molecular identifiers for immune sequencing clone quantification. TCRdb used MiXCR to reprocess the PCR reads, holding one entry per CDR3 protein. Of 38,000 or so distinct CDR3 sequences listed, about 18% are singletons. The sample comprised naive CD8+ T cells from blood, with Jurkat cell RNA spiked in. The sample's subset: FACS-sorted CD8+CD4-CCR7+CD45RA+ naive T cells. These receptors originate from a human donor in good health. Some libraries in this study had Jurkat cell RNA spiked in.

Of note for this clonotype: This clone may be a read error of a much larger clone one base away. CDR3: CSAEFSGRDYF. Here the CDR3 DNA reads TGCAGCGCTGAGTTTAGCGGGAGAGATTACTTC. The chain recombines TRBV29-1 with TRBJ2-5; 9 nucleotides match TRBD2. V lost 7 bases, J lost 14 bases, and 11 bases stayed unmatched. Germline-derived CDR1 and CDR2 are SQVTM and ANQGSEA. This CDR3 has 11 residues.

Ten or more counts support this clonotype. The chain carries TRBV4-1 and TRBJ2-7, with unresolved D. The germline V and J ends were trimmed by 0 bases and 3 bases, with 12 bases remaining between them. Germline V gene data show CDR1 as MGHRA and CDR2 as YSYEKL. The length of the CDR3 is 15 residues. For the CDR3, the DNA is TGCGCCAGCAGCCAAGAATCTCGGCGGTTCTACGAGCAGTACTTC. It codes for CASSQESRRFYEQYF.

This clonotype was found many times. The chain uses TRBV6-2 or TRBV6-3 and TRBJ2-7; a possible D gene is TRBD1 (6 bases). Per germline, CDR1 MNHEY and CDR2 SVGEGT. Trimming shortened V by 4 bases and J by 6 bases, and 10 bases separated the two germline ends. This CDR3 comprises 12 residues. CDR3 protein: CASSSTGLEQYF. The CDR3 nucleotides are TGTGCCAGCAGTTCGACAGGTCTCGAGCAGTACTTC.

This clonotype is medium-sized (0.01 to 0.1%) in the sample. This chain uses TRBV9 with TRBJ2-5, with D possibly being TRBD1 or TRBD2 (5 bases each). CDR1 is SGDLS and CDR2 is YYNGEE in the germline V gene. The V and J ends lost 3 bases and 4 bases respectively, with 13 bases between them. The CDR3 contains 14 residues. The chain's CDR3 is CASSAGGGAETQYF. CDR3 in DNA: TGTGCCAGCAGCGCCGGTGGGGGTGCAGAGACCCAGTACTTC.

This clonotype appeared once. This clone may be a read error of a much larger clone one base away. V is TRBV7-9 and J is TRBJ2-3; D gene ambiguous. With 1 base removed from V and 8 bases from J, the gap between germline ends came to 10 bases. The CDR3 has 13 residues. Germline CDR1 is SEHNR and CDR2 is FQNEAQ (reference sequence). CDR3 bases: TGTGCCAGCAGCTTAGGTCTGGATGGTACGCAGTATTTT. Protein: CASSLGLDGTQYF.

This clonotype was counted at least ten times. The CDR3 sequence is CASSPIQGDEAFF. CDR3 nucleotide sequence: TGCGCCAGCAGCCCAATTCAGGGGGATGAAGCTTTCTTT. J is TRBJ1-1 and V is TRBV4-1; 7 bases are shared with TRBD1. Unmatched junction bases numbered 6, after V lost 4 bases and J lost 7 bases. The CDR3 spans 13 residues. Germline V gene lookup returns CDR1 MGHRA and CDR2 YSYEKL.

This clonotype occurred many times. The chain uses TRBV7-9 and TRBJ2-5; 8 nucleotides align to TRBD2. Germline loops: CDR1 SEHNR, CDR2 FQNEAQ (reference sequence). V was clipped by 5 bases and J by 5 bases; unmatched bases: 7. The CDR3 spans 14 residues. As DNA, the CDR3 is TGTGCCAGCAGCCCAAGGACTAGCTTGGAGACCCAGTACTTC. Translated, it gives CASSPRTSLETQYF.

This clonotype was seen many times. The V gene is TRBV7-9, the J gene TRBJ1-1; D ambiguous. Germline CDR1 is SEHNR and CDR2 is FQNEAQ (reference sequence). This CDR3 spans 13 amino acids. V was shortened by 1 base and J by 3 bases, with 6 bases between the two germline ends. CDR3 DNA: TGTGCCAGCAGCTTAGGGCTGGACACTGAAGCTTTCTTT. Protein: CASSLGLDTEAFF. Complete variable domain (other parts from reference TRBV7-9 and TRBJ1-1): DTGVSQNPRHKITKRGQNVTFRCDPISEHNRLYWYRQTLGQGPEFLTYFQNEAQLEKSRLLSDRFSAERPKGSFSTLEIQRTEQGDSAMYLCASSLGLDTEAFFGQGTRLTVV.

Details on this clonotype: A much larger clone sits a single nucleotide away, making a read error possible. The V gene is TRBV7-9, the J gene TRBJ2-1; no reliable D call. The CDR3 contains 13 residues. Looked up from germline, CDR1 is SEHNR and CDR2 is FQNEAQ (reference sequence). Trimming stripped 1 base from V and 5 bases from J, with 6 bases between. As DNA, the CDR3 is TGTGCCAGCAGCTTAGGTTTGGACAATGAGCAGTTCTTC. Translating gives CASSLGLDNEQFF.

This clonotype was counted ten times or more. J is TRBJ1-1 and V is TRBV3-1, with 7 nucleotides matching TRBD1. The junction had 4 bases not matched to a gene; V was cut back by 6 bases and J by 6 bases. The CDR3 is made up of 12 amino acids. CDR1 is LGHDT and CDR2 is YNNKEL in the germline V gene (reference sequence). CDR3 sequence: CASRQGTAEAFF. CDR3 DNA sequence: TGTGCCAGCAGACAGGGGACGGCTGAAGCTTTCTTT.

V gene TRBV7-9 combines with J gene TRBJ2-7; unclear D gene. Germline values: CDR1 SEHNR, CDR2 FQNEAQ (reference sequence). CDR3 length equals 13 residues. Trimming took 3 bases from V and 3 from J, leaving 9 bases between them. In DNA form, the CDR3 reads TGTGCCAGCAGCTTTCCTGCCAACTACGAGCAGTACTTC. Translating it yields CASSFPANYEQYF.

This clonotype was counted a few times. V usage is TRBV28 and J usage is TRBJ2-5; 7 bases are a match to TRBD2. V shed 3 bases, J shed 3 bases, and the junction held 16 bases outside the gene matches. Germline V gene lookup returns CDR1 MDHEN and CDR2 SYDVKM. CDR3 length equals 18 residues. The CDR3 DNA reads as TGTGCCAGCAGTTTTAACCAAAACCCGTCTGGGGGGGAAGAGACCCAGTACTTC. Its protein product is CASSFNQNPSGGEETQYF.

This clonotype was detected ten times or more. The gene calls are TRBV12-3 or TRBV12-4 and TRBJ2-7, with a tentative D call TRBD1 (6 bases). This CDR3 is 12 amino acids long. V lost 6 bases and J 5 bases, leaving 11 bases between the germline ends. This CDR3 is CASRPQGNEQYF. The CDR3 DNA reads as TGTGCCAGCAGACCTCAGGGGAACGAGCAGTACTTC.

There are many counts of this clonotype. The gene calls are TRBV7-9 and TRBJ2-7, with 7 bases matching TRBD1. The CDR3 covers 14 residues. Trimming took 7 bases from V and 0 from J; bases not matched to a gene: 6. Germline V gene lookup returns CDR1 SEHNR and CDR2 FQNEAQ (reference sequence). The CDR3 region has the DNA TGTGCCAGCACCGGACAGGTGTACTCCTACGAGCAGTACTTC. As protein: CASTGQVYSYEQYF.

This clonotype was observed once. A much more abundant neighbour one base away suggests this may be a read error. This rearrangement joins TRBV7-9 to TRBJ2-7; no clear D. This CDR3 is 14 amino acids long. Germline assignment: CDR1 SEHNR and CDR2 FQNEAQ (reference sequence). V was cut by 4 bases and J by 2 bases, with 12 bases left in between. CDR3 nucleotide sequence: TGTGCCAGCAGCTCCCTGCCTGGACCCTACGAGCAGTACTTC. Amino acid sequence: CASSSLPGPYEQYF.

This clonotype has at least ten counts. This chain uses TRBV28 with TRBJ2-5; D remains unclear. The CDR3 totals 13 residues. Trimming left V 7 bases short and J 4 bases short, with 13 bases between. CDR1 MDHEN and CDR2 SYDVKM come from the germline V gene. CDR3: CASNWSGRETQYF. CDR3 nucleotide sequence: TGTGCCAGCAACTGGAGTGGCCGAGAGACCCAGTACTTC.

This clonotype came up a few times. The gene calls are TRBV7-3 and TRBJ2-3; 7 positions agree with TRBD2. Germline lookup yields CDR1 SGHTA and CDR2 FQGTGA. The ends lost 1 base at V and 2 bases at J; junction bases unmatched: 12. This CDR3 has 18 residues. The CDR3 loop reads CASSLSIIGAGATDTQYF. The CDR3, as DNA: TGTGCCAGCAGCTTAAGTATTATCGGTGCGGGAGCCACAGATACGCAGTATTTT.

As regards this clonotype: Being one base from a much bigger clone, this may be a read error. The rearrangement links TRBV3-1 to TRBJ1-2; the D is unclear. The CDR3 totals 15 residues. Per germline, CDR1 LGHDT and CDR2 YNNKEL (reference sequence). V was clipped by 0 bases and J by 4 bases, with 12 bases between them. Here the CDR3 reads CASSQDRGGSYGYTF. The CDR3 coding sequence is TGTGCCAGCAGCCAAGACCGGGGAGGTTCCTATGGCTACACCTTC. Combining the CDR3 with reference TRBV3-1 and TRBJ1-2 gives the whole variable domain DTAVSQTPKYLVTQMGNDKSIKCEQNLGHDTMYWYKQDSKKFLKIMFSYNNKELIINETVPNRFSPKSPDKAHLNLHINSLELGDSAVYFCASSQDRGGSYGYTFGSGTRLTVV.

About this clonotype: A much more abundant neighbour one base away suggests this may be a read error. V is TRBV4-3 and J is TRBJ2-6, with 8 bases identical to TRBD1. CDR1 is LGHNA and CDR2 is YSLEER in the germline V gene. The ends lost 5 bases at V and 2 bases at J; junction bases unmatched: 14. The CDR3 covers 19 residues. CDR3 DNA sequence: TGCGCCAGCAGCTCGTTCATCCGGGACAGGCTGCCTGGGGCCAACGTCCTGACTTTC. It encodes CASSSFIRDRLPGANVLTF.

This clonotype was found many times. CDR3 in amino acids: CASSQGSMEEQYF. The CDR3 DNA is TGCGCCAGCAGCCAAGGGTCGATGGAGGAGCAGTACTTC. The rearrangement uses TRBV4-3 and TRBJ2-7; D is uncertain. The CDR3 is 13 amino acids. The V end lost 1 base, the J end lost 7 bases, and 11 bases lay between the germline ends. In germline, CDR1 is LGHNA, CDR2 YSLEER.

In this sample, this clonotype turned up many times. The rearrangement links TRBV3-1 to TRBJ2-3, with 8 bases that match TRBD2. The ends lost 6 bases at V and 3 bases at J; junction bases unmatched: 8. CDR1 LGHDT and CDR2 YNNKEL come from the germline V gene (reference sequence). The CDR3 has 15 amino acids. CDR3 nucleotide sequence: TGTGCCAGCAGTTTCAGCGGGAGAGGGACAGATACGCAGTATTTT. As protein: CASSFSGRGTDTQYF.

This clonotype was recorded only once. The chain recombines TRBV13 with TRBJ2-7, with D possibly being TRBD2 (7 bases). The V and J ends lost 5 bases and 2 bases respectively, with 19 bases between them. The CDR3 spans 16 residues. CDR1 is PRHDT and CDR2 is FYEKMQ in the germline V gene (reference sequence). The CDR3, as DNA: TGTGCCAGCAGCGAGGGGGGGGGACTCCGAACCTACGAGCAGTACTTC. Translation: CASSEGGGLRTYEQYF.

On this clonotype: This clone may be a read error of a much larger clone one base away. Because the CDR3's place on the DNA is in doubt, the DNA is left out and the CDR3 is given as listed by TCRdb. The rearrangement links TRBV29-1 to TRBJ2-7; the tabulated D call, TRBD1, remains unverified against the DNA. The CDR3 is 11 residues long, counting both termini. Looked up from germline, CDR1 is SQVTM and CDR2 is ANQGSEA. The CDR3 here is CSVGTGSEPYF.

This chain joins TRBV28 and TRBJ2-3, with unresolved D. CDR1 MDHEN and CDR2 SYDVKM come from the germline V gene. The CDR3 length is 16 residues. Trimming pared 3 bases from V and 1 base from J, leaving 14 bases between. This CDR3 is CASSLSLNRGTDTQYF. CDR3 bases: TGTGCCAGCAGTTTGAGTCTTAACCGGGGCACAGATACGCAGTATTTT.

This clonotype showed up many times. The chain uses TRBV9 and TRBJ1-2, with 8 positions matching TRBD1. CDR1 is SGDLS and CDR2 is YYNGEE in the germline V gene. CDR3 length: 16 residues. The J segment lost 2 bases and the V segment lost 5 bases, leaving 11 bases of the junction unmatched. The CDR3 coding sequence is TGTGCCAGCAGGGCGACAGGGGACGCTTACAACTATGGCTACACCTTC. This sequence encodes CASRATGDAYNYGYTF.